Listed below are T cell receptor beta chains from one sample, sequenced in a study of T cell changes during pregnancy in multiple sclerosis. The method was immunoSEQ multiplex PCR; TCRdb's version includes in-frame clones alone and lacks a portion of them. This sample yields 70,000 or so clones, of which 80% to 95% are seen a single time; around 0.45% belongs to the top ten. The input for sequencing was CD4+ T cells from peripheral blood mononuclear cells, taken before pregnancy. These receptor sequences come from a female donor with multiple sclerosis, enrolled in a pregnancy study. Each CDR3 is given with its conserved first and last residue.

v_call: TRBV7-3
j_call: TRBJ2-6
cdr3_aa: CASSPPGTSGANVLTF

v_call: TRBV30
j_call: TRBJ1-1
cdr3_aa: CAWSSGQGRVTEAFF

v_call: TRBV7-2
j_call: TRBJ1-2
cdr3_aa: CASSLAPGAGYGYTF

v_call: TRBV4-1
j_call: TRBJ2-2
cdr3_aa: CASSFASGANTGELFF

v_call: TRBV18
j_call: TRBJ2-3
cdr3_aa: CASSPPRSGRGSDTQYF

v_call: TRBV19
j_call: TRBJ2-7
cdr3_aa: CASSLVATDEQYF

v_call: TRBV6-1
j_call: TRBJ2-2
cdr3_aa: CASSARLAGIGAGELFF

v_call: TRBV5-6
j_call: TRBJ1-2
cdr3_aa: CASSPGGTLNYGYTF

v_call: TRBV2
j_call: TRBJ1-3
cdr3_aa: CASRAESSGNTIYF

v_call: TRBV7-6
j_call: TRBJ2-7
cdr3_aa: CASSLGQGAYEQYF

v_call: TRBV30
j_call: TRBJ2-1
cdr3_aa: CAWSIRLAGDEQFF

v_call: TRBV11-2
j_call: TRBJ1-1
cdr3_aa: CASSLTGLLNTEAFF

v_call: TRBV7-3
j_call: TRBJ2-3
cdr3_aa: CASSLTTTSTDTQYF

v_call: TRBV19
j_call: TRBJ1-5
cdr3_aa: CASSIGRAAPNQPQHF

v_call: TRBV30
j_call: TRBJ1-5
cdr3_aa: CAWSPYTGGNQPQHF

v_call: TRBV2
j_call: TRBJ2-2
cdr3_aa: CASSTGFGELFF

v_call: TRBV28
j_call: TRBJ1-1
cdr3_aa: CASSLTIPQNTEAFF

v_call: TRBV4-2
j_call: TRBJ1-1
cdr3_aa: CASSQRLGRTGDTEAFF

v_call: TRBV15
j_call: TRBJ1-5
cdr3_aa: CATSRGSDRANQPQHF

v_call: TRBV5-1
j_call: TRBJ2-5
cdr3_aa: CASSLGLAGRQETQYF

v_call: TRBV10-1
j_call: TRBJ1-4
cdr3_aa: CASSEFPLGSEKLFF

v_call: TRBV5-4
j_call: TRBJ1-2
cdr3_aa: CASSSTGRRLYGYTF

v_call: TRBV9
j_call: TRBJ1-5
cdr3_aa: CASRQGFNQPQHF

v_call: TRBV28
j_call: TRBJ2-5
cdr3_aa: CASSLGVRGNQETQYF

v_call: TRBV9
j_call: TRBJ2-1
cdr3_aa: CASSVRSSYNEQFF

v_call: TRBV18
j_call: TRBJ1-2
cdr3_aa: CASSPDREYGYTF

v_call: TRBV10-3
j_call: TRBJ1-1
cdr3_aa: CATLPGTDMNTEAFF

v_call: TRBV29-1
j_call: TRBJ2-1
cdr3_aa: CMVRGGSYNEQFF

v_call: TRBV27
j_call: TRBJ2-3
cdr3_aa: CASNPGGRLGDTQYF

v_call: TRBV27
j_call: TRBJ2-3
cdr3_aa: CASSPGQGPGDTQYF

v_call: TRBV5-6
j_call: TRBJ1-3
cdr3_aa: CASSSSPRGNTIYF

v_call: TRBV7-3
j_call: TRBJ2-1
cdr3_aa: CASSRGNEQFF

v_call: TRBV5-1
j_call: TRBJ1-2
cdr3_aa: CASSLGDRATYGYTF

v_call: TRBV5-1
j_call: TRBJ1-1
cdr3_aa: CASSLGRGNSEAFF

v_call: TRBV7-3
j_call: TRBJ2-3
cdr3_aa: CASSLLLGGTDTQYF

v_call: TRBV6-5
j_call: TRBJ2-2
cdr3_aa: CASRQTTNTGELFF

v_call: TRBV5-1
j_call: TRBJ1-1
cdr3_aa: CASSAQDTEAFF

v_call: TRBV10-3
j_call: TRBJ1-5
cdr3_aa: CAITGADNQPQHF

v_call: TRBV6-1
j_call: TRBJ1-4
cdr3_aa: CASSDLRRADEKLFF

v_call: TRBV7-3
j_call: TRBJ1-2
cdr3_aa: CADAGGSNYGYTF

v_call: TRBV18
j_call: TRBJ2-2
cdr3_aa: CASSPTGFTNTGELFF

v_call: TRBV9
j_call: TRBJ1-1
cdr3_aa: CASSVVDRNTEAFF

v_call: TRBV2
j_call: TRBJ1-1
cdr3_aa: CASSEPPETEAFF

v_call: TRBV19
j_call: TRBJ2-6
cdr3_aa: CASTGQVISGANVLTF

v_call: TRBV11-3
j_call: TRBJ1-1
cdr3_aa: CASSLESQATEAFF